The entry below gives a single T cell receptor (beta chain) sequence along with its context. The antigen remains unidentified. Repertoires were generated with immunoSEQ multiplex PCR, while TCRdb's copy carries only in-frame clones and drops some. The sample gives 58,000 or so clones, around 87% of which show up once; about a tenth is in the top ten. The sample comes from a study of OX40 agonist ivuxolimab in advanced cancers. Study results and caveats: Among expanded peripheral T cells, antigen specificity went undetermined. Expanded clones were, on average, more numerous in CD8+ T cells than in CD4+. By week 6 at 0.1 to 3.0 mg/kg, blood CD4+ and CD8+ T cells had expanded clonally.

Trimming shortened V by 3 bases and J by 2 bases, and 16 bases separated the two germline ends. Germline-derived CDR1 and CDR2 are MGHDK and SYGVNS. The CDR3 loop spans 16 amino acids. V usage is TRBV25-1 and J usage is TRBJ2-5; D not resolved. The input for sequencing was CD4+ or CD8+ T cells sorted from blood, taken in a trial of the OX40 agonist ivuxolimab. This receptor was taken from an adult with an advanced solid tumor such as melanoma, head and neck, liver or kidney cancer. The CDR3 here is CASSESGRTRQETQYF. CDR3 nucleotide sequence: TGTGCCAGCAGTGAGTCAGGACGGACCCGACAAGAGACCCAGTACTTC.